Given below is one T cell receptor (beta chain) in context. The antigen is undetermined. The source of the sample is a study of T cell repertoires and HLA-DP antigens. Study overall: Pre-culture CD4+ samples used 1,200 ng DNA versus around 220 ng for CD137+CD4+ sorts.

Whole-study findings and limits: Against both alloantigens, CD137+ clonality was similar, 0.3 to 0.4.

The CDR3 is 15 residues long. Germline CDR1 SGHRS, CDR2 YFSETQ. V was pared by 0 bases and J by 7 bases, with 7 bases of the junction left unmatched. Primers targeted 54 TRBV and 13 TRBJ segments. For pre-culture CD4+ samples, the target was 200,000 to 250,000 T cell genomes. Clones were read by immunoSEQ multiplex PCR, and TCRdb kept only the in-frame ones, dropping some. Among around 90,000 clones, approximately 86% were seen once, and the ten largest hold roughly 1.5%. The rearrangement links TRBV5-1 to TRBJ1-5, with 7 bases matching TRBD1. This TCR came from a man in his fifties or sixties in good health and CMV-seronegative. The sample was CD4+ T cells from PBMCs. CDR3 DNA: TGCGCCAGCAGCTTGGAGGGGGCGCAATGGCAGCCCCAGCATTTT. Translation: CASSLEGAQWQPQHF. The variable domain in full, completed from reference TRBV5-1 and TRBJ1-5, reads KAGVTQTPRYLIKTRGQQVTLSCSPISGHRSVSWYQQTPGQGLQFLFEYFSETQRNKGNFPGRFSGRQFSNSRSEMNVSTLELGDSALYLCASSLEGAQWQPQHFGDGTRLSIL.